This TCR beta chain was sequenced for a study of cytomegalovirus exposure and HLA in healthy donors. The germline CDR1 and CDR2 sequences are MNHNY and SVGAGI (reference sequence). The junction had 6 bases not matched to a gene; V was cut back by 7 bases and J by 3 bases. The CDR3 spans 13 residues. Both 60 Vbeta primers and 13 Jbeta primers went into the PCR. Repertoires were generated with immunoSEQ multiplex PCR, while TCRdb's copy carries only in-frame clones and drops some. The table includes about 140,000 clones, 70% to 90% detected once. The receptor comes from a man in his forties or fifties in good health and CMV-seronegative. V usage is TRBV6-6 and J usage is TRBJ2-7; 7 nucleotides match TRBD1. The specimen sequenced was PBMCs. DNA for the CDR3: TGTGCCAGCACTACAGGGGTTTACTACGAGCAGTACTTC. It is translated as CASTTGVYYEQYF.